These T cell receptor beta chains were read from a single sample in a study of control samples from healthy donors and cancer patients. Here immunoSEQ multiplex PCR was the method, and the copy in TCRdb shows in-frame clones only, minus some. The sample has about 190,000 clones, about 90% seen once. Sequenced sample: blood. The receptors derive from a man aged 30 to 39 in good health. Both conserved end residues are part of each CDR3. Each record gives: D gene, V gene, J gene, clone size, CDR3 DNA, CDR3 protein. A D gene is named only where the DNA matches it firmly. Clone size appears in some rows only: once, few, many, or a class for an expanded clone.

-	TRBV12-3/TRBV12-4	TRBJ1-1	-	TGTGCCAGCAGTATAGATATCGGAGCTTTCTTT	CASSIDIGAFF
-	TRBV7-2	TRBJ2-7	-	TGTGCCAGCAGCTTAGGATGGGGCGACCCCTACGAGCAGTACTTC	CASSLGWGDPYEQYF
-	TRBV25-1	TRBJ1-2	-	TGTGCCAGCAGCTCTAGGAGCAGGGGTGCGGCTGGCTACACCTTC	CASSSRSRGAAGYTF
-	TRBV2	TRBJ2-3	once	TGTGCCAGCAGTGTGGTGGGTCCAAGAGATACGCAGTATTTT	CASSVVGPRDTQYF
-	TRBV2	TRBJ1-1	once	TGTGCCAGCAGTGTTTACAGAAATATGAACACTGAAGCTTTCTTT	CASSVYRNMNTEAFF
-	TRBV5-1	TRBJ1-1	-	TGCGCCAGCAGCCTTCAGGGGTGGACCGGAGACACTGAAGCTTTCTTT	CASSLQGWTGDTEAFF
-	TRBV13	TRBJ1-6	-	TGTGCCAGCAGCTCACCATCCGGAAATTCACCCCTCCACTTT	CASSSPSGNSPLHF
-	TRBV4-2	TRBJ2-7	-	TGTGCCAGCAGCCAAGATACAGGGTCTTACGAGCAGTACTTC	CASSQDTGSYEQYF
-	TRBV6-1	TRBJ1-5	-	TGTGCCAGCAGTGAAGACCCCTTAACAGGGACCCAGCATTTT	CASSEDPLTGTQHF
-	TRBV7-8	TRBJ2-1	many	TGTGCCAGCAGCTTAGTCCAGGCATACAATGAGCAGTTCTTC	CASSLVQAYNEQFF
-	TRBV5-1	TRBJ2-1	-	TGCGCCAGCAGCTTGGGACAGGAAACGAGTGAGCAGTTCTTC	CASSLGQETSEQFF
-	TRBV6-5	TRBJ2-2	many	TGTGCCAGCAAACTTCGCAGAAACACCGGGGAGCTGTTTTTT	CASKLRRNTGELFF
TRBD1	TRBV19	TRBJ1-5	-	TGTGCCAGTAAGAGACAGGGAGACAATCAGCCCCAGCATTTT	CASKRQGDNQPQHF
-	TRBV6-1	TRBJ2-7	-	TGTGCCAGCAGTGAAATCGACGAGCAGTACTTC	CASSEIDEQYF
-	TRBV20-1	TRBJ1-5	-	TGCAGTGCAAAGGGGCATTCCCAGCATTTT	CSAKGHSQHF
TRBD1	TRBV9	TRBJ1-2	-	TGTGCCAGCAGCGGGCTACAGGGGTACTATGGCTACACCTTC	CASSGLQGYYGYTF
-	TRBV18	TRBJ2-3	-	TGTGCCAGCTCACCACGATTTAGGCAGAGCACAGATACGCAGTATTTT	CASSPRFRQSTDTQYF
TRBD1	TRBV7-9	TRBJ1-2	-	TGTGCCAGCAGCCAGGCCGGGACAGGGTTTGGTGGCTACACCTTC	CASSQAGTGFGGYTF
TRBD2	TRBV15	TRBJ2-3	-	TGTGCCACCAGCAGCCCCTACCGGACTAGCAGTACCACAGATACGCAGTATTTT	CATSSPYRTSSTTDTQYF
-	TRBV30	TRBJ2-6	-	TGTGCCTGGAGCTCCGTGTTCTCTGGGGCCAACGTCCTGACTTTC	CAWSSVFSGANVLTF
-	TRBV23-1	TRBJ2-7	-	TGCGCCAGCAGTCAATCTCAGGCAGATCACTTCTACGAGCAGTACTTC	CASSQSQADHFYEQYF
-	TRBV5-1	TRBJ2-7	-	TGCGCCAGCAGCTTGGTAGTAGGGGCCTACGAGCAGTACTTC	CASSLVVGAYEQYF
-	TRBV6-5	TRBJ2-2	-	TGTGCCAGCAGTTACTCGAGGGCCGGGGAGCTGTTTTTT	CASSYSRAGELFF
-	TRBV19	TRBJ1-5	-	TGTGCCAGTAGTACCGTCGGCGGACAGCCCCAGCATTTT	CASSTVGGQPQHF
-	TRBV11-3	TRBJ2-2	-	TGTGCCTCCCAGGGTCCGACCGGGGAGCTGTTTTTT	CASQGPTGELFF
TRBD1	TRBV6-5	TRBJ1-5	-	TGTGCCAGCAGGGACAGGGGGGACAGAAATCAGCCCCAGCATTTT	CASRDRGDRNQPQHF
-	TRBV10-3	TRBJ1-2	-	TGTGCCATCAGGTCGTCCGGTATGATGATTCAAGGTGGCTACACCTTC	CAIRSSGMMIQGGYTF
-	TRBV12-5	TRBJ2-7	-	TGTGCTAGTGGTTTGGACCCTAGGCTAGAACGGGACCGTAGCTACGAGCAGTACTTC	CASGLDPRLERDRSYEQYF
-	TRBV9	TRBJ1-3	-	TGTGCCAGCAGCGTAGCCCCCTCTTTCACCATATATTTT	CASSVAPSFTIYF
-	TRBV5-6	TRBJ1-2	-	TGTGCCAGCAGCTTGGGGCTAATGACAGCCGTCGGGGATTATGGCTACACCTTC	CASSLGLMTAVGDYGYTF
TRBD1	TRBV5-4	TRBJ2-1	-	TGTGCCAGCAGCTTGGGACAGGGGTCTTACAATGAGCAGTTCTTC	CASSLGQGSYNEQFF
-	TRBV7-9	TRBJ2-2	-	TGTGCCAGCAGCCCCCCTAAGTTGAACACCGGGGAGCTGTTTTTT	CASSPPKLNTGELFF
TRBD2	TRBV7-9	TRBJ2-2	-	TGTGCCAGCAGCTTCCCCGGGACTAGCGGAATCGGGGAGCTGTTTTTT	CASSFPGTSGIGELFF
TRBD1	TRBV5-6	TRBJ1-2	-	TGTGCCAGCAGCTTGTCAGGGGGGCAGTTCCTCTATGGCTACACCTTC	CASSLSGGQFLYGYTF
-	TRBV27	TRBJ1-6	once	TGTGCCAGCAGCTTCAGGGATAATTCACCCCTCCACTTT	CASSFRDNSPLHF
TRBD1	TRBV3-1/TRBV3-2	TRBJ1-6	-	TGTGCCAGCAGCCCGCCCGGGACAGGGGGCTATTCACCCCTCCACTTT	CASSPPGTGGYSPLHF
TRBD1	TRBV6-6	TRBJ2-7	-	TGTGCCAGCAGCCCGTGGGACAGAGGCTCCTACGAGCAGTACTTC	CASSPWDRGSYEQYF
-	TRBV24-1	TRBJ2-3	-	TGTGCCACCAGTGATGAATGGGACCCGATGTCGCAGTATTTT	CATSDEWDPMSQYF
TRBD1	TRBV11-1	TRBJ2-3	-	TGTGCCAGCAGCCTTGACAGGGGACCAGATACGCAGTATTTT	CASSLDRGPDTQYF
TRBD1	TRBV9	TRBJ2-6	-	TGTGCCAGCAGCACGCTAACCGGGACAGGGACTTCTGGGGCCAACGTCCTGACTTTC	CASSTLTGTGTSGANVLTF
TRBD1	TRBV7-9	TRBJ2-5	-	TGTGCCAGCAGCCTCCCGGGACAGGGGTTGGAGACCCAGTACTTC	CASSLPGQGLETQYF
-	TRBV5-1	TRBJ2-1	-	TGCGCCACCAAAGATGGTGCGACTCTGGGATACAATGAGCAGTTCTTC	CATKDGATLGYNEQFF
-	TRBV5-1	TRBJ2-3	-	TGCGCCAGCTGCCTTCAAGCGGGTTCCACAGATACGCAGTATTTT	CASCLQAGSTDTQYF
-	TRBV5-1	TRBJ1-6	-	TGCGCCAGCAGCTTGGGGGAAGCTAATAATTCACCCCTCCACTTT	CASSLGEANNSPLHF
-	TRBV19	TRBJ1-2	-	TGTGCCAGTAGACCCGGGACGTGGTATGGCTACACCTTC	CASRPGTWYGYTF
-	TRBV3-1/TRBV3-2	TRBJ2-3	-	TGTGCCAGCAGCCAAAGGTCAGATACGCAGTATTTT	CASSQRSDTQYF
-	TRBV9	TRBJ1-3	-	TGTGCCAGCAGCGGTGGAACGAGGGTAAGAAACACCATATATTTT	CASSGGTRVRNTIYF
-	TRBV24-1	TRBJ2-7	-	TGTGCCACCAGTGATAGTCAACGAGTTGGGCAGTACTTC	CATSDSQRVGQYF
TRBD1	TRBV30	TRBJ2-7	-	TGTGCCTGGACCCCCACACAGGGGGCGAGTTACGAGCAGTACTTC	CAWTPTQGASYEQYF